Listed below are T cell receptor beta chains from one sample, sequenced in a study of OX40 agonist ivuxolimab in advanced cancers. Sequenced by immunoSEQ multiplex PCR; TCRdb stores in-frame clones only, minus some. Among fewer than 65,000 clones listed, roughly 86% were seen once. The source material was CD4+ or CD8+ T cells sorted from blood, sampled in a trial of the OX40 agonist ivuxolimab. Receptors originate from an adult with an advanced solid tumor such as melanoma, head and neck, liver or kidney cancer. Both conserved end residues are part of each CDR3. The D gene is left open where the match is weak. Expanded clones get a size class; other rows say once, few or many, or leave the size out.

j_gene | abundance | d_gene | v_gene | CDR3nt | CDR3aa
TRBJ2-5 | NA | TRBD2 | TRBV5-1 | TGCGCCAGCAGCTGGGCCCCAGGGCAGGGCGGGGGAGAGACCCAGTACTTC | CASSWAPGQGGGETQYF
TRBJ2-1 | NA | NA | TRBV6-1 | TGTGCCAGCAGTACGGAGGGGTGGGGGCTACGGTTCTTC | CASSTEGWGLRFF
TRBJ1-4 | NA | NA | TRBV28 | TGTGCCAGCAGTTTTTCCTACGTCGGGGAAAAACTGTTTTTT | CASSFSYVGEKLFF
TRBJ1-6 | few | NA | TRBV18 | TGTGCCAGCTCACCACTCTCTCAAACCGCCCTCCACTTT | CASSPLSQTALHF
TRBJ1-5 | NA | NA | TRBV12-5 | TGTGCTAGTGGCCGGGACACCAATCAGCCCCAGCATTTT | CASGRDTNQPQHF
TRBJ2-7 | NA | NA | TRBV30 | TGTGCCTGGAGTCTGGGGGTGGATTACGAGCAGTACTTC | CAWSLGVDYEQYF
TRBJ2-1 | NA | TRBD2 | TRBV6-6 | TGTGCCAGCAGTACGGGACTAGCGGGGGGGAACAATGAGCAGTTCTTC | CASSTGLAGGNNEQFF
TRBJ2-3 | NA | NA | TRBV27 | TGTGCCAGCAGTTGGACGCCCCGAACAGATACGCAGTATTTT | CASSWTPRTDTQYF
TRBJ1-2 | NA | NA | TRBV29-1 | TGCAGCGTTGAACTGGCCAACTATGGCTACACCTTC | CSVELANYGYTF
TRBJ2-4 | NA | TRBD1 | TRBV14 | TGTGCCAGCAGCGACGACAGGGTTTTTTACTTC | CASSDDRVFYF
TRBJ2-1 | NA | NA | TRBV2 | TGTGCCAGCAGTGGTACCGGTTACAATGAGCAGTTCTTC | CASSGTGYNEQFF
TRBJ1-2 | once | NA | TRBV5-3 | TGTGCCAGAAGCCCCAGGAGGGTACAGTATGGCTACACCTTC | CARSPRRVQYGYTF
TRBJ1-5 | NA | TRBD1 | TRBV28 | TGTGCCAGCAGCTCCGGGACAGGGAGAAATCAGCCCCAGCATTTT | CASSSGTGRNQPQHF
TRBJ2-7 | NA | NA | TRBV6-5 | TGTGCCAGCAGACACGACACGTACGAGCAGTACTTC | CASRHDTYEQYF
TRBJ2-5 | NA | NA | TRBV5-1 | TGCGCCAGCAGCTCCCTTCCGGGTTCCCACCAAGAGACCCAGTACTTC | CASSSLPGSHQETQYF
TRBJ2-3 | NA | NA | TRBV10-3 | TGTGCCATCAGTGAGGTCGCCCGCACAGATACGCAGTATTTT | CAISEVARTDTQYF
TRBJ1-4 | once | TRBD1 | TRBV30 | TGTGCCTGGAGTTCCGGTGGAGGACAGGGTTGGGAAAAACTGTTTTTT | CAWSSGGGQGWEKLFF
TRBJ2-2 | NA | NA | TRBV10-2 | TGCGCCAGCAGGGATGGGGGGCTCGGCACCGGGGAGCTGTTTTTT | CASRDGGLGTGELFF
TRBJ2-5 | NA | NA | TRBV11-2 | TGTGCCAGCAGCTTAGGGGGACACCCTCAGGAGACCCAGTACTTC | CASSLGGHPQETQYF
TRBJ2-7 | NA | NA | TRBV10-3 | TGTGCCATCAGTGTCGTAGGGGACTCCGAGCAGTACTTC | CAISVVGDSEQYF
TRBJ2-7 | NA | NA | TRBV6-6 | TGTGCCAGCAGTTCCCATGGGGAGGTCTACGAGCAGTACTTC | CASSSHGEVYEQYF
TRBJ1-5 | NA | NA | TRBV19 | TGTGCCAGCACCCGGGACATCCTTAGCAATCAGCCCCAGCATTTT | CASTRDILSNQPQHF
TRBJ2-2 | NA | TRBD2 | TRBV4-1 | TGCGCCAGCAGCCATCATATAGCGGGACCGAACACCGGGGAGCTGTTTTTT | CASSHHIAGPNTGELFF
TRBJ2-3 | NA | NA | TRBV9 | TGTGCCAGCGGAAAGGAATACACAGATACGCAGTATTTT | CASGKEYTDTQYF
TRBJ2-2 | NA | NA | TRBV5-1 | TGCGCCAGCAGGAGGACTCCAAACGACGGGGAGCTGTTTTTT | CASRRTPNDGELFF
TRBJ2-5 | NA | TRBD1 | TRBV6-5 | TGTGCCACGGGACAGGGGGCGCGGGAGACCCAGTACTTC | CATGQGARETQYF
TRBJ2-1 | NA | NA | TRBV7-2 | TGTGCCAGCAGCTTATATGGTGCGGGAAGTACCTACAATGAGCAGTTCTTC | CASSLYGAGSTYNEQFF
TRBJ1-5 | NA | NA | TRBV15 | TGTGCCACCAGCAGAGGAACCCAAGCGGATGGCAATCAGCCCCAGCATTTT | CATSRGTQADGNQPQHF
TRBJ1-2 | NA | NA | TRBV5-7 | TGTGCCAGCAGCTTAGGCGGTACAGCGAACTATGGCTACACCTTC | CASSLGGTANYGYTF
TRBJ1-5 | NA | NA | TRBV30 | TGTGCCTGGAGTGTGGGGGATTCTCGAAATCAGCCCCAGCATTTT | CAWSVGDSRNQPQHF
TRBJ1-6 | NA | NA | TRBV27 | TGTGCCAGCAGTTTTGGGTCGGGGGTAGACTCACCCCTCCACTTT | CASSFGSGVDSPLHF
TRBJ1-5 | NA | TRBD1 | TRBV9 | TGTGCCAGCAGCCCTAACTCCGGGACAGCCAATCAGCCCCAGCATTTT | CASSPNSGTANQPQHF
TRBJ1-2 | NA | TRBD1 | TRBV6-5 | TGTGCCAGCAGTTCCGGGACAGGTATTGGCTACACCTTC | CASSSGTGIGYTF
TRBJ1-5 | NA | TRBD1 | TRBV6-1 | TGTGCCAGCAGCGAACAGGGGCTGGAACAGCCCCAGCATTTT | CASSEQGLEQPQHF
TRBJ1-1 | NA | NA | TRBV28 | TGTGCCAGCAGGCCAACGGGGAACACTGAAGCTTTCTTT | CASRPTGNTEAFF
TRBJ1-1 | NA | NA | TRBV6-5 | TGTGCCAGCAGTAGCCGAGGACACCAGAACACTGAAGCTTTCTTT | CASSSRGHQNTEAFF
TRBJ2-3 | NA | NA | TRBV4-1 | TGCGCCAGCAGCCTTACACCGTCTCTAACAGATACGCAGTATTTT | CASSLTPSLTDTQYF
TRBJ2-1 | NA | NA | TRBV9 | TGTGCCAGCAGCGTATCGGGGGCCTTTTCCTACAATGAGCAGTTCTTC | CASSVSGAFSYNEQFF
TRBJ2-1 | NA | NA | TRBV10-1 | TGCGCCAGCAGTGAAAGCTTCTACAATGAGCAGTTCTTC | CASSESFYNEQFF
TRBJ2-2 | few | NA | TRBV7-9 | TGTGCCAGCAGCTTACGACGGAACACCGGGGAGCTGTTTTTT | CASSLRRNTGELFF
TRBJ1-2 | NA | NA | TRBV30 | TGTGCCTGGAGCCCAGGCCAGGAGGACTATGGCTACACCTTC | CAWSPGQEDYGYTF
TRBJ1-1 | NA | TRBD1 | TRBV6-1 | TGTGCCAGCAGTCCCCCAGGGGGCGCAACTATGGCTTTCTTT | CASSPPGGATMAFF
TRBJ2-7 | NA | TRBD2 | TRBV4-1 | TGTGCCAGCAGCCAAGATCCCCGCAGGGAGGGGTTCGAGCAGTACTTC | CASSQDPRREGFEQYF
TRBJ1-6 | NA | NA | TRBV4-3 | TGCGCCAGCAGCCAAGGGCCAGGGGAGGGTTCACCCCTCCACTTT | CASSQGPGEGSPLHF
TRBJ2-7 | few | TRBD1 | TRBV6-5 | TGTGCCAGCAGTTACGGGACAGGGGGGCCTTACGAGCAGTACTTC | CASSYGTGGPYEQYF
TRBJ2-3 | NA | NA | TRBV4-2 | TGTGCCAGCAGCCAGTGGGAACTCACAGATACGCAGTATTTT | CASSQWELTDTQYF
TRBJ1-2 | NA | NA | TRBV4-1 | TGCGCCAGCAGCCCAAATCCGTCCTCTGGCTACACCTTC | CASSPNPSSGYTF
TRBJ2-1 | NA | TRBD2 | TRBV27 | TGTGCCAGCAGTTTACCTCGGACTAGCGGGAGGTTCAACAATGAGCAGTTCTTC | CASSLPRTSGRFNNEQFF
TRBJ2-7 | NA | TRBD2 | TRBV18 | TGTGCCAGCTCACTTAGCGGGGGGCTTAACTACGAGCAGTACTTC | CASSLSGGLNYEQYF
TRBJ2-7 | NA | NA | TRBV9 | TGTGCCAGCAGCGTGGCGGGCGGAGACTACGAGCAGTACTTC | CASSVAGGDYEQYF
TRBJ1-1 | NA | TRBD1 | TRBV7-9 | TGTGCCAGCAGCACCGTAACGGGACAGGTGAACACTGAAGCTTTCTTT | CASSTVTGQVNTEAFF
TRBJ1-4 | once | NA | TRBV5-4 | TGTGCCAGCAGCCCCGCAGGTGGGGAAAAACTGTTTTTT | CASSPAGGEKLFF
TRBJ2-3 | NA | TRBD2 | TRBV5-1 | TGCGCCAGCAGCCAAAAACGGACTAGCGGCACAGATACGCAGTATTTT | CASSQKRTSGTDTQYF
TRBJ2-7 | NA | TRBD1 | TRBV6-1 | TGTGCCAGCAGTGAGATGGGGACAGGAAGGCCCTACGAGCAGTACTTC | CASSEMGTGRPYEQYF
TRBJ2-3 | NA | NA | TRBV4-2 | TGTGCCAGCAGCCAAGATCTCGAGGATACAGATACGCAGTATTTT | CASSQDLEDTDTQYF